In this sample, the clone carrying this T cell receptor beta chain turned up many times. Its antigen is still unknown. The sample belongs to a study of type 1 and type 2 diabetes patients. Study at large: The whole study generated about 18 million paired-end reads. Regarding the study as a whole: Age and gender were not matched between study groups. Type 2 diabetes and control samples shared highly correlated V and J usage, averaging around 0.97.

The germline gives CDR1 SGHDN, CDR2 FVKESK. This CDR3 comprises 15 residues. Between the trimmed V and J ends, which lost 7 bases and 2 bases, there was a span of 17 bases. The PCR template was genomic DNA. The TCR beta CDR3 region was amplified using 30 forward and 13 reverse primers. Each CDR3 protein gets one entry after TCRdb re-called the multiplex PCR reads with MiXCR. Found here are about 250,000 distinct CDR3 sequences, around 47% of them singletons; the top ten hold roughly 13%. The genes are TRBV14 and TRBJ1-1; possible D gene TRBD1, 6 bases. The TCR sequence derives from a man aged 18-30 years with type 2 diabetes. Material for sequencing was peripheral blood mononuclear cells (PBMCs). CDR3 sequence: CASTKLTGSNTEAFF. In nucleotides, the CDR3 is TGTGCCAGCACCAAACTGACAGGTAGTAACACTGAAGCTTTCTTT.